This T cell receptor beta chain was observed in a study of Ad26.COV2.S vaccination and SARS-CoV-2 variants (dated by TCRdb to the early 2020s). Turning to the overall study: Sequencing of the TCRbeta repertoire served to evaluate the specificity and breadth of SARS-CoV-2-reactive T cell receptors following Ad26.COV2.S vaccination. A total of approximately 32 samples were included in the TCR-sequenced set, comprising roughly 20 Ad26.COV2.S vaccine recipients, 5 placebo recipients and 8 SARS-CoV-2 convalescent individuals.

General study outcomes and caveats: Substantial breadth of spike-specific CD8+ and CD4+ T cell responses was reported after vaccination. Comparable non-spike TCR breadth was observed between vaccine and placebo recipients, consistent with only spike being contained in the vaccine. Compared with placebo recipients, Ad26.COV2.S recipients showed higher spike-specific TCR breadth (P = 0.0014). The authors noted that the TCR breadth and depth analyses may have underestimated total T cell responses.

The immunoSEQ Assay was used to sequence TCRbeta CDR3 regions. After extraction, genomic DNA underwent amplification by bias-controlled multiplex PCR, followed by high-throughput sequencing. Concerning the study's data processing: To quantify the absolute abundance of each unique TCRbeta CDR3 region, sequences were collapsed and filtered. T cell fraction was estimated by normalizing TCRbeta template counts to usable DNA, which was measured by amplifying reference genes present in all nucleated cells. Repertoire TCRs were annotated as SARS-CoV-2-specific when V gene, CDR3 amino acid sequence and J gene were exactly matched to a known reactive TCR set. The reference SARS-CoV-2 TCR set was obtained from MIRA and was filtered for enrichment in COVID-19-positive ImmuneCODE repertoires, whereby public or cross-reactive TCRs were removed. Using the MIRA antigens, annotated TCRs were further analysed by specific ORF or by position within an ORF. Breadth was defined as the number of annotated unique rearrangements divided by the total number of unique productive rearrangements, and depth was defined as the summed frequency of the annotated unique rearrangements. TCR breadth was compared between groups using two-sided Wilcoxon rank-sum tests. TCRdb provides this immuneACCESS table in a form limited to in-frame rearrangements. Some clones are lacking; in checked studies, under half of them reflect an unresolved V gene, and why the rest are absent is not known. V, J and clone size are those of that table, while D and trimming were read from the DNA. This sample comprises about 140,000 clones, roughly 90% of them detected only once. Less than 6% of the sample lies in the top ten.

The germline ends are 17 bases apart after V is trimmed by 5 bases and J by 9 bases. The germline V gene sets CDR1 to MDHEN and CDR2 to SYDVKM. CDR3 length: 14 amino acids, cysteine to phenylalanine. The only DNA kept is the CDR3, 42 bases in frame from the first base. The sample's time point label, in plain terms: individuals recovered from natural SARS-CoV-2 infection. A word on this clone: The clone's antigen remains unknown. Base-call qualities are not available, and no considerably larger clone is one nucleotide away.

The chain employs TRBV28 and TRBJ1-5; D gene: possibly TRBD1, on 6 matching bases. The source of this sequence is a human donor who had recovered from COVID-19. The starting material was peripheral blood, obtained after recovery from COVID-19. For the CDR3, the sequence is CASSHPDRVMPQHF. The nucleotides are TGTGCCAGCAGTCACCCGGACAGAGTAATGCCCCAGCATTTT.